The 2 T cell receptor beta chains in this list originate from one sample, sequenced in a study of cytomegalovirus exposure and HLA in healthy donors. Researchers ran the PCR with 60 Vbeta and 13 Jbeta primers. Measured with immunoSEQ multiplex PCR; TCRdb has only the in-frame clones, and not every one. The sample includes about 200,000 clones, less than 90% of them seen just once. Sequences were obtained from PBMCs. These receptors were taken from a woman aged 30 to 39 in good health and CMV-seronegative.

V usage is TRBV11-2 and J usage is TRBJ2-1; 8 bases are shared with TRBD1. Germline CDR1 SGHAT, CDR2 FQNNGV. Germline trimming cut 3 bases from V and 4 bases from J; bases unmatched to any gene: 8. The CDR3 is 16 amino acids. CDR3 protein: CASSFTGTGNYNEQFF. The CDR3 DNA reads as TGTGCCAGCAGCTTTACCGGGACAGGCAATTACAATGAGCAGTTCTTC.

The CDR3 protein is CASTLNNGAEQFF. The CDR3, as DNA: TGTGCCAGCACCTTGAACAATGGGGCTGAGCAGTTCTTC. J is TRBJ2-1 and V is TRBV7-6; weak D call: TRBD1 (5 bases). The CDR3 spans 13 residues. CDR1 SGHVS and CDR2 FNYEAQ come from the germline V gene. V gave up 7 bases and J gave up 9 bases, with 16 bases separating them.